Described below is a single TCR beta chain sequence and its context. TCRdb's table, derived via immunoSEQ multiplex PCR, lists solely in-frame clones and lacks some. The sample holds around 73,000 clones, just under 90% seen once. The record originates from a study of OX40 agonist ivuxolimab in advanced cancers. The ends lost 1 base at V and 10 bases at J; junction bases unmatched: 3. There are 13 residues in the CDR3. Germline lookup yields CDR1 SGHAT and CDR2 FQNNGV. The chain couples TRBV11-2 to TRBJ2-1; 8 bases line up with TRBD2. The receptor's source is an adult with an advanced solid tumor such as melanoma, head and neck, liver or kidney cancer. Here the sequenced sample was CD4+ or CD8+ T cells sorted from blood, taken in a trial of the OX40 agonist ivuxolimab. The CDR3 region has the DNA TGTGCCAGCAGCTTAGCGGGGGGGCGGGAGCAGTTCTTC. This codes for CASSLAGGREQFF.